The present TCR beta chain was sequenced within a study of cytomegalovirus exposure and HLA in healthy donors. PCR amplification relied on 60 Vbeta primers (plus 13 Jbeta primers). Clones were sequenced by immunoSEQ multiplex PCR, and TCRdb holds only the in-frame ones, with some missing. The sample shows about 120,000 clones, roughly four fifths of them seen only once. Germline CDR1 reads SNHLY; CDR2 reads FYNNEI. With 3 bases clipped from V and 8 bases from J, the junction kept 8 bases outside the gene matches. The CDR3 has 15 amino acids. The chain combines TRBV2 with TRBJ2-1; 9 positions match TRBD2. Sequenced material: PBMCs. This clonotype was obtained from a woman aged 30 to 39 in good health and CMV-seropositive. The CDR3 region is CASSEELAGVDEQFF. CDR3 sequence (DNA): TGTGCCAGCAGTGAGGAGTTAGCGGGGGTCGATGAGCAGTTCTTC.